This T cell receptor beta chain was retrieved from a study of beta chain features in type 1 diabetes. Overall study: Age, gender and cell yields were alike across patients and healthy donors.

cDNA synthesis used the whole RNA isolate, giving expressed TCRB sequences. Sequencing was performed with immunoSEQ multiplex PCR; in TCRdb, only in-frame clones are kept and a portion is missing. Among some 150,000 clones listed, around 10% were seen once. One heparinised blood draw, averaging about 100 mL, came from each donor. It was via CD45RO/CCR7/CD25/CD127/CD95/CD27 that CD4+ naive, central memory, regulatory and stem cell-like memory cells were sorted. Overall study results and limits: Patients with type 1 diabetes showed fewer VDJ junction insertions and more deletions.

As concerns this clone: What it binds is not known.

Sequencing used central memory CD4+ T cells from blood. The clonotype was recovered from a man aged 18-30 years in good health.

The CDR3 loop reads CASSPVPRTLHF. Here the CDR3 DNA reads TGTGCCAGCAGCCCCGTTCCAAGGACCCTCCACTTT. This chain links TRBV9 with TRBJ1-6, with D unclear. The V gene's germline CDR1 is SGDLS and CDR2 YYNGEE. V was cut by 4 bases and J by 14 bases, with 13 bases left in between. The CDR3 loop spans 12 amino acids.